The text below deals with one T cell receptor beta chain. Its antigen is currently unknown. The sample belongs to a study of lymphopenia after photon versus proton radiotherapy. The CDR3 is 15 residues long. Study-level points and caveats: Post-nadir diversity loss with photons came from oligoclonal expansion, particularly CD8+ Temra cells.

Sequencing was performed with immunoSEQ multiplex PCR; in TCRdb, only in-frame clones are kept and a portion is missing. The sample holds 20,000 or so clones, over 90% seen once. The input for sequencing was peripheral blood, taken from a patient treated with proton-based radiotherapy. The clonotype comes from a woman between 70 and 85 years old with pancreatic cancer. Some clones in this sample may be carry-over from other donors' samples. The chain has TRBV12-1 and TRBJ2-2; the DNA was not compared with TRBD1, the D call given in the table. TRBV12-1 is deemed a pseudogene. The CDR3: CASSFPLDRAGELFF. The CDR3 nucleotides read TGTGCCAGCAGCTTTCCCTTGGACAGGGCCGGGGAGCTGTTTTTT.